This T cell receptor beta chain was sequenced in a study of CD8 T cells in ankylosing spondylitis. The CDR3 is 16 residues long. CDR1 and CDR2 from the germline V gene are MNHEY and SVGAGI. Between the trimmed V and J ends, which lost 0 bases and 3 bases, there was a span of 11 bases. Construction of TCR beta libraries was performed using quantitative 5'-RACE with molecular barcodes. TCRdb used MiXCR to reprocess the 5' RACE reads, holding one entry per CDR3 protein. The profile shows approximately 300,000 distinct CDR3 sequences, around 20% of them singletons. This chain links TRBV6-5 with TRBJ1-4; D might be TRBD1 (5 bases). The sample was blood, either unsorted or a sorted T cell fraction (not recorded which). The TCR was taken from a female donor with ankylosing spondylitis or in good health (not recorded which). The CDR3 DNA follows: TGTGCCAGCAGTTACTCGTGGGGGAGGGCTAATGAAAAACTGTTTTTT. It encodes CASSYSWGRANEKLFF.